The rows below give T cell receptor beta chains drawn from one sample of a study of blood T cell repertoires in COVID-19. The protocol was immunoSEQ multiplex PCR, while the TCRdb copy is restricted to in-frame clones and leaves out a portion. The sample gives roughly 220,000 clones, 70% to 90% of which show up once; approximately 15% is in the top ten. Sequenced sample: PBMCs or T cells enriched from blood (not recorded which). These receptors all come from a woman aged 45 to 65 with acute COVID-19. Both conserved end residues are part of each CDR3. A D gene is named only where the DNA matches it firmly. Some rows mark clone size as missing; the rest say once, few, many or name a class of expanded clone.

abundance: -
v_gene: TRBV4-1
j_gene: TRBJ2-2
d_gene: -
CDR3aa: CASSHYTGELFF
CDR3nt: TGCGCCAGCAGCCACTACACCGGGGAGCTGTTTTTT

abundance: -
v_gene: TRBV27
j_gene: TRBJ1-5
d_gene: -
CDR3aa: CASSQAGQQPQHF
CDR3nt: TGTGCCAGCAGTCAGGCAGGGCAACAGCCCCAGCATTTT

abundance: -
v_gene: TRBV18
j_gene: TRBJ1-5
d_gene: -
CDR3aa: CASSQGASSNQPQHF
CDR3nt: TGTGCCAGCTCACAAGGGGCTTCCAGCAATCAGCCCCAGCATTTT

abundance: few
v_gene: TRBV10-3
j_gene: TRBJ1-2
d_gene: -
CDR3aa: CAISEQDYGYTF
CDR3nt: TGTGCCATCAGTGAGCAGGACTATGGCTACACCTTC

abundance: -
v_gene: TRBV27
j_gene: TRBJ1-1
d_gene: -
CDR3aa: CASSLAGPSGTEAFF
CDR3nt: TGTGCCAGCAGTTTAGCGGGACCCAGTGGAACTGAAGCTTTCTTT

abundance: -
v_gene: TRBV25-1
j_gene: TRBJ1-6
d_gene: -
CDR3aa: CASSGRTDNSPLHF
CDR3nt: TGTGCCTCCAGCGGTCGGACGGATAATTCACCCCTCCACTTT

abundance: -
v_gene: TRBV5-1
j_gene: TRBJ2-5
d_gene: TRBD1
CDR3aa: CASTRTGSETQYF
CDR3nt: TGCGCCAGCACCCGGACAGGGAGTGAGACCCAGTACTTC

abundance: -
v_gene: TRBV27
j_gene: TRBJ2-1
d_gene: TRBD2
CDR3aa: CASRRAGGTYNEQFF
CDR3nt: TGTGCCAGCAGAAGAGCGGGAGGGACCTACAATGAGCAGTTCTTC

abundance: few
v_gene: TRBV30
j_gene: TRBJ1-4
d_gene: -
CDR3aa: CAWSPPTGPNEKLFF
CDR3nt: TGTGCCTGGAGCCCACCGACAGGTCCTAATGAAAAACTGTTTTTT

abundance: -
v_gene: TRBV18
j_gene: TRBJ2-3
d_gene: TRBD2
CDR3aa: CASSKLAGDTQYF
CDR3nt: TGTGCCAGCTCAAAACTAGCGGGAGATACGCAGTATTTT

abundance: -
v_gene: TRBV7-2
j_gene: TRBJ2-5
d_gene: -
CDR3aa: CASSLAFRGGGTQYF
CDR3nt: TGTGCCAGCAGCTTAGCTTTCAGGGGAGGGGGGACCCAGTACTTC

abundance: -
v_gene: TRBV2
j_gene: TRBJ2-1
d_gene: -
CDR3aa: CASSDTVYNEQFF
CDR3nt: TGTGCCAGCAGTGACACTGTGTACAATGAGCAGTTCTTC

abundance: -
v_gene: TRBV15
j_gene: TRBJ1-1
d_gene: -
CDR3aa: CATSRGAIINTEAFF
CDR3nt: TGTGCCACCAGCAGGGGGGCGATTATCAACACTGAAGCTTTCTTT

abundance: -
v_gene: TRBV4-3
j_gene: TRBJ2-7
d_gene: -
CDR3aa: CASSQSSGSSYEQYF
CDR3nt: TGCGCCAGCAGCCAATCCAGCGGGTCCTCCTACGAGCAGTACTTC

abundance: -
v_gene: TRBV7-9
j_gene: TRBJ2-7
d_gene: TRBD1
CDR3aa: CASSPWDRADEQYF
CDR3nt: TGTGCCAGCAGCCCCTGGGACAGGGCTGACGAGCAGTACTTC

abundance: -
v_gene: TRBV5-1
j_gene: TRBJ1-5
d_gene: TRBD1
CDR3aa: CASSPGTGNQPQHF
CDR3nt: TGCGCCAGCAGCCCCGGGACAGGCAATCAGCCCCAGCATTTT

abundance: few
v_gene: TRBV7-9
j_gene: TRBJ1-2
d_gene: TRBD1
CDR3aa: CASRQGVTLGYTF
CDR3nt: TGTGCCAGCAGACAGGGGGTTACACTAGGCTACACCTTC

abundance: -
v_gene: TRBV27
j_gene: TRBJ1-5
d_gene: -
CDR3aa: CASSPGTPYSNQPQHF
CDR3nt: TGTGCCAGCAGTCCCGGGACACCTTATAGCAATCAGCCCCAGCATTTT

abundance: -
v_gene: TRBV7-9
j_gene: TRBJ2-5
d_gene: -
CDR3aa: CASSDSQGVETQYF
CDR3nt: TGTGCCAGCAGCGACTCCCAGGGTGTTGAGACCCAGTACTTC

abundance: -
v_gene: TRBV3-1/TRBV3-2
j_gene: TRBJ2-5
d_gene: -
CDR3aa: CASSQNIRGGETQYF
CDR3nt: TGTGCCAGCAGCCAAAATATCAGAGGAGGGGAGACCCAGTACTTC

abundance: -
v_gene: TRBV5-1
j_gene: TRBJ2-1
d_gene: -
CDR3aa: CASSLSGQILYEQFF
CDR3nt: TGCGCCAGCAGCTTGTCAGGACAGATCCTCTATGAGCAGTTCTTC